The clone carrying this T cell receptor (beta chain) appeared once. The data belong to a study of identifying expanded T cells in peripheral blood. Assay used: immunoSEQ multiplex PCR; TCRdb lists only in-frame clones, some missing. The repertoire includes approximately 79,000 clones, 90% of them detected once, and roughly 3.5% sits in the top ten. The CDR3 is 15 amino acids. The source of this sequence is a person aged 18 to 75 in good health. The sample taken for sequencing was blood. The V gene is TRBV21-1, the J gene TRBJ2-3; the table gives TRBD2 as D, unverified against the DNA. TRBV21-1 is a pseudogene segment. This CDR3 reads CASSNRGPYTDTQYF. The CDR3 DNA is TGTGCCAGCAGCAATCGAGGTCCGTATACAGATACGCAGTATTTT.